Listed below are T cell receptor beta chains from one sample, sequenced in a study of blood T cell repertoires in COVID-19. Data came from immunoSEQ multiplex PCR; TCRdb stores just in-frame clones and leaves some out. Of more than 450,000 clones listed, around 90% are singletons. Sequencing was performed on PBMCs or T cells enriched from blood (not recorded which). Every receptor here comes from a woman aged 18-35 years who had recovered from COVID-19. CDR3s include the opening cysteine and the closing phenylalanine or tryptophan. D genes are given only for firm matches. The size entry is marked missing in some rows and otherwise reads once, few, many or a size class.

J gene,clone size,D gene,V gene,CDR3 protein,CDR3 DNA
TRBJ2-5,once,-,TRBV24-1,CATSDLMKGRGSKEETQYF,TGTGCCACCAGTGATTTAATGAAAGGCAGGGGATCAAAAGAGGAGACCCAGTACTTC
TRBJ2-2,once,TRBD2,TRBV2,CASGDYDTGELFF,TGTGCCAGCGGGGACTACGACACCGGGGAGCTGTTTTTT
TRBJ2-5,-,TRBD1,TRBV5-4,CASSLDRGRETQYF,TGTGCCAGCAGCCTGGACAGGGGAAGAGAGACCCAGTACTTC
TRBJ1-2,-,TRBD1,TRBV2,CASRDRAEFDYTF,TGTGCCAGCAGGGACAGGGCCGAGTTCGACTACACCTTC
TRBJ1-5,few,TRBD1,TRBV18,CASSPRGPGQGVPSNQPQHF,TGTGCCAGCTCACCCAGAGGGCCGGGACAGGGGGTTCCTAGCAATCAGCCCCAGCATTTT
TRBJ2-5,-,TRBD1,TRBV27,CASITGTGDRNQYF,TGTGCCAGCATAACCGGGACAGGGGACCGCAACCAGTACTTC
TRBJ2-2,-,TRBD2,TRBV5-1,CASSLNNGGAGELFF,TGCGCCAGCAGCTTGAACAATGGGGGGGCCGGGGAGCTGTTTTTT
TRBJ1-5,-,TRBD1,TRBV28,CASSFGDRGSPQHF,TGTGCCAGCAGTTTTGGGGACAGGGGGTCGCCCCAGCATTTT
TRBJ1-2,-,-,TRBV19,CASTPTGANYGYTF,TGTGCCAGTACCCCGACAGGAGCAAACTATGGCTACACCTTC
TRBJ1-1,-,-,TRBV5-1,CASSLPWGGRETEAFF,TGCGCCAGCAGCTTGCCCTGGGGGGGGCGTGAAACTGAAGCTTTCTTT
TRBJ2-3,-,-,TRBV5-1,CASSFGYKESTDTQYF,TGCGCCAGCAGCTTCGGGTATAAGGAAAGCACAGATACGCAGTATTTT
TRBJ1-5,-,-,TRBV5-8,CASSPGQPGQPQHF,TGTGCCAGCAGCCCGGGACAACCGGGACAGCCCCAGCATTTT
TRBJ1-6,-,TRBD1,TRBV27,CASSLNRGNSSPLHF,TGTGCCAGCAGTTTAAACAGGGGGAACAGTTCACCCCTCCACTTT
TRBJ1-1,-,TRBD1,TRBV10-2,CASGEGTEGAGF,TGCGCCAGCGGTGAGGGGACCGAGGGGGCGGGATTT
TRBJ1-1,-,-,TRBV13,CASSLRGSNTEAFF,TGTGCCAGCAGCTTAAGAGGGTCGAACACTGAAGCTTTCTTT
TRBJ1-1,-,-,TRBV7-9,CASSPSPENTEAFF,TGTGCCAGCAGCCCCTCACCAGAGAACACTGAAGCTTTCTTT
TRBJ1-1,-,TRBD1,TRBV10-2,CASSDTGETEAFF,TGCGCCAGCAGTGACACAGGGGAGACTGAAGCTTTCTTT
TRBJ1-1,-,TRBD1,TRBV20-1,CSPSRPGTGTTEAFF,TGCAGTCCTAGTAGACCCGGGACAGGGACCACTGAAGCTTTCTTT
TRBJ1-1,-,-,TRBV7-9,CASSPMDGRAEAFF,TGTGCCAGCAGCCCAATGGACGGGAGGGCTGAAGCTTTCTTT
TRBJ2-7,-,TRBD2,TRBV3-1/TRBV3-2,CASSPGLAVDGEQYF,TGTGCCAGCAGCCCCGGACTAGCGGTGGACGGCGAGCAGTACTTC
TRBJ1-1,-,TRBD1,TRBV5-6,CASRSTGLGPEAFF,TGTGCCAGCAGGTCGACAGGGTTGGGCCCCGAAGCTTTCTTT
TRBJ2-7,-,TRBD2,TRBV7-9,CASSHLAGESYEQYF,TGTGCCAGCAGCCATCTAGCGGGGGAATCCTACGAGCAGTACTTC
TRBJ1-1,few,-,TRBV12-3/TRBV12-4,CASSYSGGAFF,TGTGCCAGCAGCTATTCCGGGGGAGCTTTCTTT
TRBJ1-2,-,-,TRBV2,CASSDFPGVYGYTF,TGTGCCAGCAGTGATTTCCCGGGGGTCTATGGCTACACCTTC
TRBJ1-5,few,-,TRBV27,CASSLSPDFGWPQHF,TGTGCCAGCAGTTTATCCCCGGACTTTGGTTGGCCCCAGCATTTT
TRBJ1-1,-,-,TRBV28,CASWGDTEAFF,TGTGCCAGCTGGGGGGACACTGAAGCTTTCTTT
TRBJ1-4,-,-,TRBV4-1,CASRQAPGINEKLFF,TGCGCCAGCAGACAAGCCCCAGGGATTAATGAAAAACTGTTTTTT
TRBJ2-5,-,-,TRBV18,CASSPPDQETQYF,TGTGCCAGCTCACCCCCCGATCAGGAGACCCAGTACTTC
TRBJ2-2,-,TRBD1,TRBV9,CASSDPGTGDTGELFF,TGTGCCAGCAGCGACCCCGGGACAGGGGACACCGGGGAGCTGTTTTTT
TRBJ1-2,-,TRBD1,TRBV5-1,CASSLEALTGGGGYTF,TGCGCCAGCAGCTTGGAGGCCTTGACAGGGGGAGGTGGCTACACCTTC
TRBJ1-3,-,-,TRBV11-2,CASSLNGVLLANTIYF,TGTGCCAGCAGCCTCAACGGGGTTTTACTTGCAAACACCATATATTTT
TRBJ2-3,-,TRBD1,TRBV5-1,CASSSSRMTGNPDTQYF,TGCGCCAGCAGCTCGTCGAGAATGACAGGGAACCCAGATACGCAGTATTTT
TRBJ1-1,-,-,TRBV5-1,CASSLGGQYEVEAFF,TGCGCCAGCAGCCTAGGCGGACAGTATGAGGTTGAAGCTTTCTTT
TRBJ1-2,-,TRBD1,TRBV30,CAWTLRDRPFDGYTF,TGTGCCTGGACCCTGAGGGACAGGCCCTTCGATGGCTACACCTTC
TRBJ2-7,-,TRBD2,TRBV5-1,CASSKWRESSGGLSYEQYF,TGCGCCAGCAGCAAGTGGCGGGAAAGTAGCGGGGGCCTCTCCTACGAGCAGTACTTC
TRBJ1-1,-,-,TRBV6-2/TRBV6-3,CASSYSSGDTEAFF,TGTGCCAGCAGTTACTCGTCCGGGGACACTGAAGCTTTCTTT
TRBJ2-1,-,TRBD2,TRBV2,CASSEEAGGQGYNEQFF,TGTGCCAGCAGTGAGGAGGCGGGGGGGCAAGGGTACAATGAGCAGTTCTTC